The 20 T cell receptor beta chains presented below share a single source sample, sequenced in a study of shared clonotypes between healthy human individuals. The protocol was immunoSEQ multiplex PCR, while the TCRdb copy is restricted to in-frame clones and leaves out a portion. The table records about 2 million clones, over 85% of them present only once. Sequencing input: naive CD4+ T cells sorted from blood. This sample's subset: CD45RA+ positively selected. The receptors here all came from a young man in good health.

V gene TRBV7-8 combines with J gene TRBJ2-1; D not certain. Trimming cost V 2 bases and J 4 bases, with 6 bases left between them. The CDR3 is 13 amino acids. The V gene's germline CDR1 is SGHVS and CDR2 FQNEAQ. The CDR3 region has the DNA TGTGCCAGCAGCTTACTCCAGTACAATGAGCAGTTCTTC. Residues: CASSLLQYNEQFF.

This chain uses TRBV5-1 with TRBJ1-2; D possibly corresponds to TRBD1 (6 bases). CDR3 length: 14 residues. V gave up 8 bases and J gave up 5 bases, with 19 bases separating them. Germline V gene lookup returns CDR1 SGHRS and CDR2 YFSETQ. CDR3 coding DNA: TGCGCCAGTGGGCCCGAACAGGGTTGGTATGGCTACACCTTC. Translated, it gives CASGPEQGWYGYTF.

This clone was counted once. The chain uses TRBV10-3 and TRBJ1-4; 9 bases are a match to TRBD1. The CDR3 sequence is 14 residues long. J lost 5 bases, V lost 8 bases, and 6 bases had no gene match. Germline V gene lookup returns CDR1 ENHRY and CDR2 SYGVKD. CDR3 region: CAISYGTGNEKLFF. The DNA of the CDR3 is TGTGCCATCTCGTATGGGACAGGGAATGAAAAACTGTTTTTT.

This clone was counted a few times. V is TRBV28 and J is TRBJ1-5, with D possibly being TRBD1 (5 bases). CDR1 and CDR2 (germline): MDHEN, SYDVKM. The CDR3 spans 14 residues. The V and J ends lost 4 bases and 3 bases respectively, with 10 bases between them. The CDR3 spells CASSYRTHNQPQHF. The CDR3 DNA sequence: TGTGCCAGCAGTTACCGGACACACAATCAGCCCCAGCATTTT.

On this clone: It may be a read error: a sequence one base away is much more abundant. The chain couples TRBV4-1 to TRBJ2-7, with D tentatively TRBD1 (6 bases). Germline-derived CDR1 and CDR2 are MGHRA and YSYEKL. The CDR3 length is 15 residues. V shed 5 bases and J shed 2 bases, with 16 bases lying between them. The DNA of the CDR3 is TGCGCCAGCAGCGTCACCAGGACAGTTACCTACGAGCAGTACTTC. It translates to CASSVTRTVTYEQYF.

The V and J genes are TRBV6-6 and TRBJ2-1; 8 nucleotides line up with TRBD2. Germline values: CDR1 MNHNY, CDR2 SVGAGI (reference sequence). The CDR3 has 16 amino acids. Trimming took 0 bases from V and 9 from J; bases not matched to a gene: 10. For the CDR3, the DNA is TGTGCCAGCAGTTACTCTCTTAACCTAGCGGGTAGTGAGCAGTTCTTC. It specifies CASSYSLNLAGSEQFF.

The CDR3 spells CASSLRAGTNTGELFF. The CDR3 coding sequence is TGTGCCAGCAGCTTACGGGCGGGTACAAACACCGGGGAGCTGTTTTTT. The genes are TRBV7-2 and TRBJ2-2; D may be TRBD2 (5 bases). Per the germline V gene, CDR1 is SGHTA and CDR2 is FQGNSA. Trimming removed 2 bases at V and 2 bases at J, with 12 bases between. The CDR3 is made up of 16 amino acids.

For this clone: Other DNA sequences from this sample encode an identical CDR3 as well. The chain links TRBV11-3 to TRBJ2-1; the D call may be TRBD1 or TRBD2 (5 bases each). CDR1 and CDR2 from the germline V gene are SGHNT and YENEEA. With 5 bases removed from V and 2 bases from J, the gap between germline ends came to 7 bases. This CDR3 region has 13 residues. CDR3 region: CASSRGPYNEQFF. As DNA, the CDR3 is TGTGCCAGCAGCAGGGGACCCTACAATGAGCAGTTCTTC.

V is TRBV4-1 and J is TRBJ2-3; 9 positions match TRBD2. V was pared by 0 bases and J by 4 bases, with 5 bases of the junction left unmatched. CDR3 length equals 16 residues. Germline CDR1 reads MGHRA; CDR2 reads YSYEKL. The CDR3 reads CASSQDASGVADTQYF. The CDR3 region has the DNA TGCGCCAGCAGCCAAGACGCTAGCGGGGTCGCAGATACGCAGTATTTT.

The chain uses TRBV30 and TRBJ1-2, with D perhaps matching TRBD1 (5 bases). V lost 2 bases and J lost 8, with 12 bases in between. CDR1 is GTSNPN and CDR2 is SVGIG in the germline V gene (reference sequence). CDR3 length: 12 amino acids. The CDR3 nucleotides are TGTGCCTGGAGTTTAGGCGGGGCCGGCTACACCTTC. It codes for CAWSLGGAGYTF.

V gene TRBV12-2 combines with J gene TRBJ1-6. TRBV12-2 is termed a pseudogene. The CDR3 extends over 15 amino acids. The CDR3 loop reads CASRLAAGGDSPLHF. CDR3 nucleotide sequence: TGTGCAAGTCGCTTAGCTGCGGGCGGGGATTCACCCCTCCACTTT.

For this clone: Other DNA sequences in the sample encode the same CDR3. CDR3 in amino acids: CATSRDRATDTQYF. The CDR3 region has the DNA TGTGCCACCAGCAGAGATAGGGCGACAGATACGCAGTATTTT. The rearrangement links TRBV15 to TRBJ2-3; D remains ambiguous. CDR3 length equals 14 residues. Trimming took 0 bases from V and 3 from J, leaving 7 bases between them. Germline V gene lookup returns CDR1 LNHNV and CDR2 YYDKDF (reference sequence).

The rearrangement joins TRBV10-3 to TRBJ2-1; TRBD2 aligns across 12 bases. CDR3 size: 16 residues. V lost 0 bases and J lost 9; bases outside the gene matches: 6. Per the germline V gene, CDR1 is ENHRY and CDR2 is SYGVKD. For the CDR3, the DNA is TGTGCCATCAGTGAGTCGGCTAGCGGGAGGGCCGCTGAGCAGTTCTTC. It is translated as CAISESASGRAAEQFF.

This chain links TRBV4-3 with TRBJ2-6, with a tentative D call TRBD2 (6 bases). V gave up 0 bases and J gave up 1 base, with 10 bases separating them. CDR3 size: 17 residues. Germline values: CDR1 LGHNA, CDR2 YSLEER. DNA for the CDR3: TGCGCCAGCAGCCAAGATCGTGGAGGGTCTGGGGCCAACGTCCTGACTTTC. Protein product: CASSQDRGGSGANVLTF.

The chain recombines TRBV25-1 with TRBJ2-4; TRBD2 matches at 10 bases. CDR1 and CDR2 from the germline V gene are MGHDK and SYGVNS. The ends lost 3 bases at V and 5 bases at J; junction bases unmatched: 1. CDR3 size: 14 residues. The CDR3: CASSDSGRQNIQYF. The CDR3 coding sequence is TGTGCCAGCAGTGATAGCGGGAGGCAAAACATTCAGTACTTC.

The chain couples TRBV12-5 to TRBJ2-1; 8 nucleotides match TRBD1. Germline V gene lookup returns CDR1 LGHNT and CDR2 FRNRAP. The CDR3 is made up of 16 amino acids. J was trimmed by 3 bases and V by 2 bases; bases with no gene match: 6. CDR3: CASGLPDRAIYNEQFF. The CDR3 DNA is TGTGCTAGTGGTTTGCCGGACAGGGCGATCTACAATGAGCAGTTCTTC.

The rearrangement links TRBV7-9 to TRBJ1-2, with D tentatively TRBD1 (5 bases). Germline CDR1 reads SEHNR; CDR2 reads FQNEAQ (reference sequence). Trimming removed 4 bases from V and 1 base from J, with 13 bases in between. The length of the CDR3 is 15 residues. CDR3 region: CASSWGDGGNYGYTF. CDR3 bases: TGTGCCAGCAGCTGGGGGGACGGCGGTAACTATGGCTACACCTTC.

This clone has only a few counts. Other DNA sequences in the same sample also yield this CDR3. The chain uses TRBV7-2 and TRBJ1-5; D gene uncertain. Per germline, CDR1 SGHTA and CDR2 FQGNSA. The CDR3 consists of 14 residues. V was pared by 1 base and J by 0 bases, with 4 bases between. The CDR3 is CASSLGPSNQPQHF. The CDR3 nucleotides read TGTGCCAGCAGCTTAGGTCCTAGCAATCAGCCCCAGCATTTT. The variable domain in full, completed from reference TRBV7-2 and TRBJ1-5, reads GAGVSQSPSNKVTEKGKDVELRCDPISGHTALYWYRQSLGQGLEFLIYFQGNSAPDKSGLPSDRFSAERTGGSVSTLTIQRTQQEDSAVYLCASSLGPSNQPQHFGDGTRLSIL.

The rearrangement uses TRBV10-3 and TRBJ2-1; D not certain. V was shortened by 6 bases and J by 3 bases, with 6 bases between the two germline ends. The length of the CDR3 is 12 residues. Germline V gene data show CDR1 as ENHRY and CDR2 as SYGVKD. CDR3 DNA: TGTGCCATCAGCTACGACTACAATGAGCAGTTCTTC. Translated, it gives CAISYDYNEQFF.

The V gene is TRBV4-1, the J gene TRBJ1-6; D gene uncertain. V dropped 0 bases and J dropped 6 bases, with 9 bases sitting between them. Germline V CDR1 and CDR2: MGHRA, YSYEKL. This CDR3 has 15 residues. The CDR3 loop reads CASSQEPGSNSPLHF. The DNA for the CDR3 is TGCGCCAGCAGCCAAGAGCCTGGGTCTAATTCACCCCTCCACTTT.